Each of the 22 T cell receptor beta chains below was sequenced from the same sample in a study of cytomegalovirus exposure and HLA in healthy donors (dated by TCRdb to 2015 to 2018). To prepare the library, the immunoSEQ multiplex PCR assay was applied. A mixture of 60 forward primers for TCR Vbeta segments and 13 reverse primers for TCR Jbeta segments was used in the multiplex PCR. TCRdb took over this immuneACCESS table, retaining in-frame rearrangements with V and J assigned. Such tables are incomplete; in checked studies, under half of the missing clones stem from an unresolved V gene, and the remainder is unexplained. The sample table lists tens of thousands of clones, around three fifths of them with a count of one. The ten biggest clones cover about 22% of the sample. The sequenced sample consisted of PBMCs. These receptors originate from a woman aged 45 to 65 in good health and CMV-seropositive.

CDR3 sequence (DNA): TGTGCCAGTAGTCTGAACAGGGTCGGGTCCGGGGAGCTGTTTTTT. Translation gives CASSLNRVGSGELFF. This chain uses TRBV19 with TRBJ2-2, with D possibly TRBD1 on 6 matching bases. Germline lookup yields CDR1 LNHDA and CDR2 SQIVND (reference sequence). V lost 5 bases, J lost 6 bases, and 16 bases lay in between. This CDR3 spans 15 amino acids.

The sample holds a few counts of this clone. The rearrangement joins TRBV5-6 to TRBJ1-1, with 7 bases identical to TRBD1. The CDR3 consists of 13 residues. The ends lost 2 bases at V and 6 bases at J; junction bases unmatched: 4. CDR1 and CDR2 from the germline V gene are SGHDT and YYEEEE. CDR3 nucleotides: TGTGCCAGCAGCTTTGGACAGGTGGCTGAAGCTTTCTTT. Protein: CASSFGQVAEAFF.

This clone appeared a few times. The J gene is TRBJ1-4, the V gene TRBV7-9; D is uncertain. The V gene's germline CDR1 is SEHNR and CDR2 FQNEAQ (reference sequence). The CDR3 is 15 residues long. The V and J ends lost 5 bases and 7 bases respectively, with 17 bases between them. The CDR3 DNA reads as TGTGCCAGCAGCCCCGACCGGGGTTTGGTTGAAAAACTGTTTTTT. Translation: CASSPDRGLVEKLFF.

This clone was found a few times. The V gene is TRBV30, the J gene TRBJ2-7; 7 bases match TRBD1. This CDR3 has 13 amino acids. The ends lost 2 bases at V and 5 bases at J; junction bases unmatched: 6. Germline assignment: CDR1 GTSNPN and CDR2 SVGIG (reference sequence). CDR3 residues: CAWSPWDSHEQYF. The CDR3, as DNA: TGTGCCTGGAGTCCATGGGACAGTCACGAGCAGTACTTC.

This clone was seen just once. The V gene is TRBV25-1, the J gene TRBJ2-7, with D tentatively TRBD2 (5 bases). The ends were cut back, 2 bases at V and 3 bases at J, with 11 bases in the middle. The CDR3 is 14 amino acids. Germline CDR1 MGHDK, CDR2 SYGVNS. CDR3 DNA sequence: TGTGCCAGCAGTGAAGGCTGGGAGTACTACGAGCAGTACTTC. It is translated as CASSEGWEYYEQYF.

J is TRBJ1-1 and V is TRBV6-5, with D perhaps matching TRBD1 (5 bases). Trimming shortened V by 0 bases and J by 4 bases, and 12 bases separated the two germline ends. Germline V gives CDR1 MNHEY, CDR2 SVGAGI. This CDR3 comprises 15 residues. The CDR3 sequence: CASSYSRFGATEAFF. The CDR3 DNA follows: TGTGCCAGCAGTTACTCTAGGTTTGGGGCCACTGAAGCTTTCTTT.

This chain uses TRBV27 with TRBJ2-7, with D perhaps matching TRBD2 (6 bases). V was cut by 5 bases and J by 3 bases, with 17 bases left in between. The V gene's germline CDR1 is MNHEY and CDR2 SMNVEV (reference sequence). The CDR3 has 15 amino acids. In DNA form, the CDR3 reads TGTGCCAGCAGTCTGCTAGGGACTGAGGGCTACGAGCAGTACTTC. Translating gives CASSLLGTEGYEQYF.

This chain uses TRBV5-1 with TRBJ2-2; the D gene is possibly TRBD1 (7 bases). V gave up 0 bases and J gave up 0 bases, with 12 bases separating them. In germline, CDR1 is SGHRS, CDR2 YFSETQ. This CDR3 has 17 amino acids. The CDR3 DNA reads TGCGCCAGCAGCTTGGAAGCCAGGGGGGCGAACACCGGGGAGCTGTTTTTT. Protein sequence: CASSLEARGANTGELFF.

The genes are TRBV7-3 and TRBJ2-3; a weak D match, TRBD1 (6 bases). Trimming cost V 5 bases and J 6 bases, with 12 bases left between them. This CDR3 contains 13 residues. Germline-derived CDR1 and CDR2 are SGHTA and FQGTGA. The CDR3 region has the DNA TGTGCCAGCAGCCAGGGGAACGGGGATACGCAGTATTTT. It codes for CASSQGNGDTQYF.

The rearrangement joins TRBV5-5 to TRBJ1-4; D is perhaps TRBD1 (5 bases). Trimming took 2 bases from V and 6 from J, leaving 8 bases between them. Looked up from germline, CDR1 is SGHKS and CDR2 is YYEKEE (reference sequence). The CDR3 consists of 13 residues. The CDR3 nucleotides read TGTGCCAGCAGCTTTGGGGCAGATGAAAAACTGTTTTTT. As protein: CASSFGADEKLFF.

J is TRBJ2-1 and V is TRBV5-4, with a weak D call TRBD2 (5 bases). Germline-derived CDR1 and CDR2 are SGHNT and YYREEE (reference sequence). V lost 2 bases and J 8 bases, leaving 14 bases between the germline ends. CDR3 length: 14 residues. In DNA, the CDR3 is TGTGCCAGCAGCTTCATGGGATCCGGGGATGAGCAGTTCTTC. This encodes CASSFMGSGDEQFF.

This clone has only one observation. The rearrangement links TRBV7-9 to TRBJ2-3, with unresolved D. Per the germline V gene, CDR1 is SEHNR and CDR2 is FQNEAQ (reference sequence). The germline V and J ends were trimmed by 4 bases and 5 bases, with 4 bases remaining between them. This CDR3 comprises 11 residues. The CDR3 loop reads CASSSIDTQYF. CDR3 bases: TGTGCCAGCAGCTCAATAGATACGCAGTATTTT.

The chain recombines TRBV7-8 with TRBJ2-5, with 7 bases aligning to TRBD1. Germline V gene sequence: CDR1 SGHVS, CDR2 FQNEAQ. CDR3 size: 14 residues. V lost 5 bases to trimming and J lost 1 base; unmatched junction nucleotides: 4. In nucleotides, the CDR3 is TGTGCCAGCAGCGCTCGGGACAGCCAAGAGACCCAGTACTTC. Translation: CASSARDSQETQYF.

This chain's CDR3 is CSGQDKLSYEQYF. The CDR3 coding sequence is TGCAGCGGACAGGACAAATTATCCTACGAGCAGTACTTC. J is TRBJ2-7 and V is TRBV29-1, with D possibly TRBD1 on 6 matching bases. Trimming removed 7 bases at V and 1 base at J, with 14 bases between. CDR3 size: 13 residues. The germline CDR1 and CDR2 sequences are SQVTM and ANQGSEA.

The CDR3 region has the DNA TGCGCCAGCAGCTTGCTCGGGACAGGGACGACCGGGGAGCTGTTTTTT. It translates to CASSLLGTGTTGELFF. The chain combines TRBV5-1 with TRBJ2-2; 9 bases are shared with TRBD1. Germline V gives CDR1 SGHRS, CDR2 YFSETQ. V was clipped by 1 base and J by 5 bases; unmatched bases: 6. The CDR3 is made up of 16 amino acids. Variable domain in full (rest from reference TRBV5-1 and TRBJ2-2): KAGVTQTPRYLIKTRGQQVTLSCSPISGHRSVSWYQQTPGQGLQFLFEYFSETQRNKGNFPGRFSGRQFSNSRSEMNVSTLELGDSALYLCASSLLGTGTTGELFFGEGSRLTVL.

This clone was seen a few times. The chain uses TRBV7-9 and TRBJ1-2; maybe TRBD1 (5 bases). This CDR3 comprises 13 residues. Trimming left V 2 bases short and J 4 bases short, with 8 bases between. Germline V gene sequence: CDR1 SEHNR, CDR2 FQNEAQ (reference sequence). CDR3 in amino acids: CASSLKGSYGYTF. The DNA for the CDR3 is TGTGCCAGCAGCTTAAAGGGGTCCTATGGCTACACCTTC.

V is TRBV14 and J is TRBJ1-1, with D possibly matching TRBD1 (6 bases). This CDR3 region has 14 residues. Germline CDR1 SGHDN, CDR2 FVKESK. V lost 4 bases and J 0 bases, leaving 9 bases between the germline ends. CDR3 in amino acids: CASSPDRMNTEAFF. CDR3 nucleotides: TGTGCCAGCAGCCCAGACAGGATGAACACTGAAGCTTTCTTT.

The CDR3 protein is CASRRGYSSYEQYF. The CDR3 nucleotides are TGTGCCAGCAGGAGGGGGTACAGCTCCTACGAGCAGTACTTC. This chain joins TRBV11-2 and TRBJ2-7; D may be TRBD1 (6 bases). Deletions cut 6 bases from V and 0 bases from J, with 12 bases between. CDR1 and CDR2 from the germline V gene are SGHAT and FQNNGV. This CDR3 contains 14 residues.

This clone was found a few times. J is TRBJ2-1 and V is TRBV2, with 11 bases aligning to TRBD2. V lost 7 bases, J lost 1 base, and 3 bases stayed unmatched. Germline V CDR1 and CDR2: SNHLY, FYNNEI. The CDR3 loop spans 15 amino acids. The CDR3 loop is CASNLAGGSYNEQFF. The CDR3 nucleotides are TGTGCCAGCAATTTAGCGGGGGGGTCCTACAATGAGCAGTTCTTC. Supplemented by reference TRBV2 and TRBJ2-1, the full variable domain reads EPEVTQTPSHQVTQMGQEVILRCVPISNHLYFYWYRQILGQKVEFLVSFYNNEISEKSEIFDDQFSVERPDGSNFTLKIRSTKLEDSAMYFCASNLAGGSYNEQFFGPGTRLTVL.

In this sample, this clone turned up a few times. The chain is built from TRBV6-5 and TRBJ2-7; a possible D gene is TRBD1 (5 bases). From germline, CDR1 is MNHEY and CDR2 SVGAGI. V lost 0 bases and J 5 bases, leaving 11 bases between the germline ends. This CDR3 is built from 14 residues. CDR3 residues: CASSYSGRAHEQYF. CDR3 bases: TGTGCCAGCAGTTACTCGGGCAGGGCCCACGAGCAGTACTTC.

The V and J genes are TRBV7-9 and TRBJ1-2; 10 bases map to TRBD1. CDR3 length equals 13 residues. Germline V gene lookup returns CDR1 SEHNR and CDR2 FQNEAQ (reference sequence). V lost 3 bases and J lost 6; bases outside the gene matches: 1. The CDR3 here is CASSFGTGDGYTF. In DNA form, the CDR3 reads TGTGCCAGCAGCTTCGGGACAGGGGATGGCTACACCTTC.

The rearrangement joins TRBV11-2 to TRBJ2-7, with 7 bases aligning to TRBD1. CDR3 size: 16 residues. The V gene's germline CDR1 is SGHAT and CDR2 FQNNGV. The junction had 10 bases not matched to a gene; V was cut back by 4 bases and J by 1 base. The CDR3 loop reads CASSSSTGAISYEQYF. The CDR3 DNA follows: TGTGCCAGCAGCTCCTCAACAGGGGCGATTTCCTACGAGCAGTACTTC.